What follows describes a single T cell receptor beta chain. The target antigen is unknown. The data are from a study of identical twins. The CDR3 covers 12 residues. With 4 bases removed from V and 6 bases from J, the gap between germline ends came to 10 bases. In TCRdb, the 5' RACE reads were re-called with MiXCR into one record per CDR3 protein. Of fewer than 250,000 distinct CDR3 sequences listed, approximately 16% were seen once; the top ten hold over 35%. Overall study results and limits: Invariant T cells like MAIT and iNKT could partly confound the zero-insertion analyses. Carriage of fewer insertions was seen in abundant cord blood beta clonotypes, whereas memory repertoires showed none.

In addition, the sample was reused for a study of T cells expressing NK-cell markers.

The specimen sequenced was CD8+ T cells sorted from blood. The chain combines TRBV12-3 or TRBV12-4 with TRBJ2-7; weak D call: TRBD2 (5 bases). The TCR was taken from a woman aged 18-29 years in good health. The CDR3 loop reads CASSSGVLEQYF. DNA of the CDR3: TGTGCCAGCAGTTCCGGGGTTCTCGAGCAGTACTTC.